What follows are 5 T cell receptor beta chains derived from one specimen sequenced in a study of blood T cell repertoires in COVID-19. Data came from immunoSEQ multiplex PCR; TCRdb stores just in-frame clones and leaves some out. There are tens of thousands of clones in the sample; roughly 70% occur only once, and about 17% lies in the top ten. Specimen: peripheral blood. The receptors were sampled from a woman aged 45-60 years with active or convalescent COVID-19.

CDR3 sequence: CASSLAGGDGYTF. The CDR3 DNA follows: TGTGCCAGCAGCTTGGCAGGGGGCGACGGCTACACCTTC. This chain joins TRBV5-4 and TRBJ1-2, with 8 bases lining up with TRBD1. Germline V gene lookup returns CDR1 SGHNT and CDR2 YYREEE (reference sequence). The CDR3 consists of 13 residues. The J segment lost 8 bases and the V segment lost 0 bases, leaving 3 bases of the junction unmatched. The full variable domain, its missing parts supplied by reference TRBV5-4 and TRBJ1-2, is ETGVTQSPTHLIKTRGQQVTLRCSSQSGHNTVSWYQQALGQGPQFIFQYYREEENGRGNFPPRFSGLQFPNYSSELNVNALELDDSALYLCASSLAGGDGYTFGSGTRLTVV.

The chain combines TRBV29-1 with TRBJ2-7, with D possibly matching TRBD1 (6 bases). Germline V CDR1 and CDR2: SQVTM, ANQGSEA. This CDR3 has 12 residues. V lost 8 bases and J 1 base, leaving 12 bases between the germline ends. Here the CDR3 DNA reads TGCAGCACCAGGGACACGTCCTACGAGCAGTACTTC. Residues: CSTRDTSYEQYF.

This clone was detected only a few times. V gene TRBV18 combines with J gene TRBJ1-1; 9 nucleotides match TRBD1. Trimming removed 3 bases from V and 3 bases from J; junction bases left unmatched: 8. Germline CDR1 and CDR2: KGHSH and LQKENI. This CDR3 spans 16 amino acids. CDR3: CASSPSTGGRHTEAFF. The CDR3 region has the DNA TGTGCCAGCTCACCGTCGACAGGGGGACGGCACACTGAAGCTTTCTTT.

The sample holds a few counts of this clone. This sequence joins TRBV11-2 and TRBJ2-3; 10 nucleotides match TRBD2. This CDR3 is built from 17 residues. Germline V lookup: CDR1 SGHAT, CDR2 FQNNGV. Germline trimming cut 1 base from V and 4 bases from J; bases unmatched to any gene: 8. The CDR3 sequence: CASSLVGSGRGSDTQYF. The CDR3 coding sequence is TGTGCCAGCAGCTTAGTCGGGAGCGGGAGGGGGTCAGATACGCAGTATTTT.

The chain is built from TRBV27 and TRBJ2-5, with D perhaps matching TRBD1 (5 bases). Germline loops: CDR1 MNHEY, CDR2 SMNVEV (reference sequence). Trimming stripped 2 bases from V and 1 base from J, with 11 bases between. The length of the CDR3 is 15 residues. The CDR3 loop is CASSLRGWFQETQYF. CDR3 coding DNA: TGTGCCAGCAGTTTAAGGGGATGGTTCCAAGAGACCCAGTACTTC.